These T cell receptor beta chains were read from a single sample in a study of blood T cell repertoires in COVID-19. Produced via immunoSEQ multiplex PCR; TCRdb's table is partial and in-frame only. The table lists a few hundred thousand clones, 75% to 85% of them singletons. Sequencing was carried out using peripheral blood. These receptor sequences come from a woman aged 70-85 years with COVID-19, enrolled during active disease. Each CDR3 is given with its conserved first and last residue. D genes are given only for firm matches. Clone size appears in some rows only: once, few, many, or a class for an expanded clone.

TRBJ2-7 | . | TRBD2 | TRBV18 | CASSPQSSGRSGQYF | TGTGCCAGCTCACCACAGTCTAGCGGGAGGAGCGGGCAGTACTTC
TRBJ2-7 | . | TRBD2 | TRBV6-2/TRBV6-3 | CASSRLAGPSSYEQYF | TGTGCCAGCAGTCGACTAGCGGGGCCGAGCTCCTACGAGCAGTACTTC
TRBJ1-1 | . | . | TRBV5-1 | CASRRGEEDTEAFF | TGCGCCAGCAGAAGGGGTGAGGAAGACACTGAAGCTTTCTTT
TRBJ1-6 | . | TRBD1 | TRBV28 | CASSFGQAYNSPLHF | TGTGCCAGCAGTTTCGGACAGGCTTATAATTCACCCCTCCACTTT
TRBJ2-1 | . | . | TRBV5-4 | CASSLEFRGYNEQFF | TGTGCCAGCAGCTTGGAATTCAGGGGATACAATGAGCAGTTCTTC
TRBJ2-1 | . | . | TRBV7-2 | CASSLNSYNEQFF | TGTGCCAGCAGCTTAAATAGTTACAATGAGCAGTTCTTC
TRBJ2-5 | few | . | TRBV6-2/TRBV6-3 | CASSVRNFRETQYF | TGTGCCAGCAGTGTCAGGAATTTTAGGGAGACCCAGTACTTC
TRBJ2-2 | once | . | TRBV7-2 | CASSFSGGGELFF | TGTGCCAGCAGCTTTTCAGGTGGCGGGGAGCTGTTTTTT
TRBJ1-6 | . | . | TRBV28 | CASRRRGSYNSPLHF | TGTGCCAGCAGACGCAGAGGCTCCTATAATTCACCCCTCCACTTT
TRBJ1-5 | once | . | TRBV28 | CASSWGRRNQPQHF | TGTGCCAGCAGCTGGGGGCGTCGCAATCAGCCCCAGCATTTT
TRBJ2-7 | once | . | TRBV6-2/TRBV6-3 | CASSYSSITYEQYF | TGTGCCAGCAGTTACTCGTCTATTACCTACGAGCAGTACTTC
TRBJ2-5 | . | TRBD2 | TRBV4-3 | CASSQEIGGLGTQYF | TGCGCCAGCAGCCAAGAAATCGGGGGGTTAGGGACCCAGTACTTC
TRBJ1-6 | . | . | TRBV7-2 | CASSPLSYNSPLHF | TGTGCCAGCAGCCCCCTATCCTATAATTCACCCCTCCACTTT